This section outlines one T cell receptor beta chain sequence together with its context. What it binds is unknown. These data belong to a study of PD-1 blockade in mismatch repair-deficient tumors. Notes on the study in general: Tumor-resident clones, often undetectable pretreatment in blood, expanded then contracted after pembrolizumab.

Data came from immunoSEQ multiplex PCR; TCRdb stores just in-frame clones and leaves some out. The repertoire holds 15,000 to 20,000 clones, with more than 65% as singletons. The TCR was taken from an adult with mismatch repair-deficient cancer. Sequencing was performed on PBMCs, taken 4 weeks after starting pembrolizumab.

The CDR3 DNA reads TGTGCCAGCAGTCTCCTTACAGGGAACCCTCATGGCTACACCTTC. It encodes CASSLLTGNPHGYTF. J is TRBJ1-2 and V is TRBV28, with D tentatively TRBD1 (6 bases). The length of the CDR3 is 15 residues. V lost 5 bases to trimming and J lost 6 bases, with 19 bases between them. Germline V CDR1 and CDR2: MDHEN, SYDVKM.